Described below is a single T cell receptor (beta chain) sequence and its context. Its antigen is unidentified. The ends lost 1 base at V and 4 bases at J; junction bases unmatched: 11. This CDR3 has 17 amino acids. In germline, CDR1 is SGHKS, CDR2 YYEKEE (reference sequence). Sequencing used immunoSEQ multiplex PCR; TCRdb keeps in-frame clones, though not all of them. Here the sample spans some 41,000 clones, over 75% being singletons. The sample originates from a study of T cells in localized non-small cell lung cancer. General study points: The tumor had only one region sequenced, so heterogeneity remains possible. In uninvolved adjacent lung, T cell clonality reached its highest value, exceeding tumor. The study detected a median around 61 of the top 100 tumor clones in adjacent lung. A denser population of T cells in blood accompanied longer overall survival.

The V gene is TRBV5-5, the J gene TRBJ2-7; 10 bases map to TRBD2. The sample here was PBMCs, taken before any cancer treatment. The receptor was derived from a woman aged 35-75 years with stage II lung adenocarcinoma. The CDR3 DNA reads TGTGCCAGCAGCTTGTCCCCTAGCGGGGGTGGAATTTACGAGCAGTACTTC. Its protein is CASSLSPSGGGIYEQYF.